A single sample gave rise to the 12 T cell receptor beta chains below, sequenced in a study of shared clonotypes between healthy human individuals. The table came from immunoSEQ multiplex PCR; TCRdb's copy has only in-frame clones and leaves some out. Among millions of clones listed, around 90% were seen once. Source material: naive CD4+ T cells sorted from blood. Subset noted: CD45RA+ positively selected. The receptor set was obtained from a man aged 18 to 29 in good health.

The chain couples TRBV18 to TRBJ2-5; 10 nucleotides match TRBD1. V lost 5 bases and J lost 5; bases outside the gene matches: 8. Looked up from germline, CDR1 is KGHSH and CDR2 is LQKENI. The CDR3 extends over 15 amino acids. The CDR3 is CASSSGQGSQETQYF. The CDR3 region has the DNA TGTGCCAGCTCATCGGGACAGGGGTCTCAGGAGACCCAGTACTTC.

CDR3 in amino acids: CASSYSMHYSGNTIYF. The CDR3 DNA reads TGTGCCAGCAGTTACTCGATGCACTACTCTGGAAACACCATATATTTT. The gene calls are TRBV6-5 and TRBJ1-3; no firm D call. V gave up 0 bases and J gave up 0 bases, with 9 bases separating them. Per germline, CDR1 MNHEY and CDR2 SVGAGI. CDR3 length: 16 residues.

CDR3 bases: TGTGCCAGCAGTGATTTAACACAGGGAATTCAGCCCCAGCATTTT. Protein sequence: CASSDLTQGIQPQHF. V is TRBV2 and J is TRBJ1-5, with D tentatively TRBD1 (6 bases). This CDR3 contains 15 residues. Germline values: CDR1 SNHLY, CDR2 FYNNEI. Trimming took 3 bases from V and 6 from J, leaving 15 bases between them.

V and J are TRBV10-3 and TRBJ1-1, with D unresolved. Per the germline V gene, CDR1 is ENHRY and CDR2 is SYGVKD. This CDR3 has 11 residues. V was pared by 0 bases and J by 8 bases, with 4 bases between. Here the CDR3 reads CAISESLEAFF. CDR3 bases: TGTGCCATCAGTGAGTCCCTGGAAGCTTTCTTT.

The V call is TRBV6-5, the J call TRBJ2-3, with D tentatively TRBD1 (5 bases). Germline CDR1 is MNHEY and CDR2 is SVGAGI. V was pared by 6 bases and J by 2 bases, with 15 bases between. There are 15 residues in the CDR3. CDR3 DNA: TGTGCCAGCAGCACGGATGGGGCGGACACAGATACGCAGTATTTT. The encoded protein is CASSTDGADTDTQYF.

The rearrangement joins TRBV15 to TRBJ1-4, with 7 bases fitting TRBD1. The CDR3 runs 16 residues. The J segment lost 3 bases and the V segment lost 1 base, leaving 5 bases of the junction unmatched. Germline-derived CDR1 and CDR2 are LNHNV and YYDKDF (reference sequence). For the CDR3, the DNA is TGTGCCACCAGCAGAGTTGGTACAGGGGCTAATGAAAAACTGTTTTTT. Its translation: CATSRVGTGANEKLFF. The full variable domain, in which reference TRBV15 and TRBJ1-4 provide the parts outside the CDR3, is DAMVIQNPRYQVTQFGKPVTLSCSQTLNHNVMYWYQQKSSQAPKLLFHYYDKDFNNEADTPDNFQSRRPNTSFCFLDIRSPGLGDTAMYLCATSRVGTGANEKLFFGSGTQLSVL.

The V and J genes are TRBV19 and TRBJ2-7; 7 bases match TRBD2. Per the germline V gene, CDR1 is LNHDA and CDR2 is SQIVND (reference sequence). V lost 5 bases and J lost 0; bases outside the gene matches: 7. The CDR3 is 15 amino acids. In DNA, the CDR3 is TGTGCCAGTAGTTCTCAACTAGCGCACTCCTACGAGCAGTACTTC. This encodes CASSSQLAHSYEQYF.

The chain has TRBV2 and TRBJ1-5, with 7 bases fitting TRBD1. J lost 6 bases, V lost 7 bases, and 9 bases had no gene match. Germline CDR1 is SNHLY and CDR2 is FYNNEI. CDR3 length: 14 residues. CDR3 loop: CASTRTGATQPQHF. The CDR3 DNA sequence: TGTGCCAGCACCCGAACAGGGGCCACTCAGCCCCAGCATTTT. Complete variable domain (other parts from reference TRBV2 and TRBJ1-5): EPEVTQTPSHQVTQMGQEVILRCVPISNHLYFYWYRQILGQKVEFLVSFYNNEISEKSEIFDDQFSVERPDGSNFTLKIRSTKLEDSAMYFCASTRTGATQPQHFGDGTRLSIL.

This chain uses TRBV7-9 with TRBJ2-3; D gene uncertain. Germline V gene lookup returns CDR1 SEHNR and CDR2 FQNEAQ (reference sequence). V dropped 1 base and J dropped 3 bases, with 14 bases sitting between them. The CDR3 covers 16 residues. CDR3 sequence: CASSLGRTPVTDTQYF. For the CDR3, the DNA is TGTGCCAGCAGCTTAGGGCGAACCCCCGTGACAGATACGCAGTATTTT.

This sequence joins TRBV5-4 and TRBJ1-2; D unresolved. CDR3 length: 15 amino acids. V lost 0 bases, J lost 4 bases, and 13 bases lay in between. Germline V lookup: CDR1 SGHNT, CDR2 YYREEE (reference sequence). CDR3 protein: CASSLVWEGGYGYTF. The CDR3 DNA follows: TGTGCCAGCAGCTTGGTATGGGAGGGTGGCTATGGCTACACCTTC.

The chain is built from TRBV7-2 and TRBJ1-3; D gene ambiguous. The ends were cut back, 3 bases at V and 4 bases at J, with 10 bases in the middle. Germline V gene sequence: CDR1 SGHTA, CDR2 FQGNSA. The CDR3 is made up of 14 amino acids. The CDR3 here is CASSFPGVGNTIYF. The CDR3 nucleotides read TGTGCCAGCAGCTTCCCCGGGGTCGGAAACACCATATATTTT.

The rearrangement uses TRBV5-1 and TRBJ2-3; TRBD2 aligns across 11 bases. The germline V gene has CDR1 SGHRS and CDR2 YFSETQ. This CDR3 is 20 amino acids long. Unmatched junction bases numbered 17, after V lost 4 bases and J lost 1 base. CDR3 region: CASSPKWLLAGGIGTDTQYF. Written as DNA, the CDR3 is TGCGCCAGCAGCCCTAAGTGGTTGCTAGCGGGGGGAATAGGCACAGATACGCAGTATTTT.